The T cell receptor beta chain under discussion was sequenced for a study of blood T cell repertoires in COVID-19 (dated by TCRdb to about 2020). With respect to the entire study: Samples from collaborators originated in the United States, Italy and Spain and spanned both the acute and convalescent phases of COVID-19. The prospective study material was composed of cDNA or gDNA derived from T cells, B-cell-depleted T cells, or PBMCs. The dataset comprised deeply sampled blood TCRbeta repertoires from subjects exposed to, actively infected with, or recovered from COVID-19. A freely available public database, intended as a resource for researchers studying the immune response to SARS-CoV-2, is where the repertoires were released. The samples were drawn from the first 160 participants of the ongoing ImmuneRACE study and from 950 to 1,500 subjects provided by 6 global collaborators. Sample metadata almost always included a de-identified subject ID, COVID-19 status, age in years and sex. HLA class I and class II types, where available, came from metadata supplied by the sample provider rather than from assay-based typing. Results the study describes overall, beyond this receptor: How much clinical and demographic metadata was included differed by source and by participant, and the metadata was provided uncurated.

CDR1 and CDR2, per the germline V gene (reference sequence), are LGHDT and YNNKEL. The junction shows trimming of 4 bases on V and 4 bases on J, plus 19 bases between the germline ends. Inclusive of the bounding cysteine and phenylalanine, the CDR3 is 16 residues long. Left in the record is the CDR3 DNA by itself, 48 bases read in frame from the first base. In the prospective study, participants were 18 to 89 years old, resided in 25 or so geographic areas of the United States, and were enrolled through a virtual design. In the prospective study, participants were assigned to cohorts based on the clinical history participants reported in a screening survey and a study questionnaire. Each participant in the prospective study had whole blood, serum and a nasopharyngeal or oropharyngeal swab collected by mobile phlebotomists. Participants in the prospective study had the option to provide additional blood draws and questionnaires over a 2-month period. Blood samples from the prospective study were shipped frozen or at room temperature prior to DNA extraction.

This clone was seen a handful of times. What antigen it recognizes has not been identified. Base qualities were left out, and no much larger clone turns up one base away. TCRbeta CDR3 regions were amplified from genomic DNA using the immunoSEQ Assay, a bias-controlled multiplex PCR. The authors' analysis ran thus. The number of nucleated cells in each sample was estimated from the amplification of reference gene primers within the assay. Sequence reads were collapsed and filtered to measure the absolute abundance of every unique TCRbeta CDR3 rearrangement. For each sample, productive Simpson clonality was calculated as the square root of Simpson's diversity index across productive rearrangements. TCRdb carries this immuneACCESS record with in-frame sequences only. Its versions omit some clonotypes, under half of them owing to an unresolved V gene in the studies checked, with the rest unexplained. That table gives V, J and clone size, and the DNA gave D and trimming. In this sample the table shows 350,000 or so clones, about 86% of which occur a single time. In total, the top ten clones hold roughly 4.2% of the sample.

Recombination linked TRBV3-1 (or the pseudogene TRBV3-2) to TRBJ1-2, and TRBD1 may be the D gene, going by 5 matching bases. Sequencing used PBMCs or T cells enriched from blood (not recorded which). The origin of this receptor is a woman aged 40 to 50 with acute COVID-19. The CDR3 is CASSLQSGTFVYGYTF. The base sequence is TGTGCCAGCAGCCTACAATCCGGGACTTTCGTCTATGGCTACACCTTC.